The sequence of this T cell receptor beta chain was determined in a study of T cell responses to AZD1222 COVID-19 vaccine. General study findings and limits: Nearly half of unique spike-specific TCRs reportedly avoided B.1.351 and B.1.1.7 mutated regions.

Sequenced by immunoSEQ multiplex PCR; TCRdb stores in-frame clones only, minus some. Of around 100,000 clones in the sample, roughly 88% were seen once. Concerning this clone itself: As yet, its antigen is unknown.

Trimming took 0 bases from V and 7 from J, leaving 21 bases between them. The germline gives CDR1 LGHNA, CDR2 YNFKEQ. This CDR3 is built from 18 residues. The sequence derives from an adult in good health. This material consisted of peripheral blood, taken on day 0 of AZD1222 vaccination. The rearrangement joins TRBV4-2 to TRBJ1-4; D perhaps matches TRBD1 (5 bases). The CDR3 DNA reads TGTGCCAGCAGCCAAGATTTAGCCAGGACCCAGGGCGCTGAAAAACTGTTTTTT. Its protein product is CASSQDLARTQGAEKLFF.